The 12 T cell receptor beta chains in this list originate from one sample, sequenced in a study of T cells in Graves' hyperthyroidism and ophthalmopathy. The investigators amplified TCR beta CDR3 regions from RNA transcripts. HTBI primers were used for first-round RT-PCR of the TCR CDR3. TCRdb fed the multiplex PCR reads into MiXCR, producing one record per CDR3 protein. Among 80,000 to 100,000 distinct CDR3 sequences listed, around 40% were seen once. The sequencing input was peripheral blood or thyroid tissue (not recorded which). The receptors come from a woman in her 30s with Graves' hyperthyroidism.

As regards this clonotype: This may be a read error, as it is one base from a much larger clone. This chain joins TRBV7-8 and TRBJ1-2, with D perhaps TRBD1 (5 bases). Germline values: CDR1 SGHVS, CDR2 FQNEAQ. This CDR3 is 15 amino acids long. CDR3 in amino acids: CASNLVGDRLYGYTF. CDR3 in DNA: TGTGCCAGCAACTTAGTGGGCGACAGACTCTATGGCTACACCTTC.

The sample holds many counts of this clonotype. This chain uses TRBV25-1 with TRBJ1-3; the D gene is possibly TRBD1 (5 bases). Trimming removed 1 base from V and 0 bases from J, with 7 bases in between. CDR3 length equals 15 residues. CDR1 and CDR2 from the germline V gene are MGHDK and SYGVNS. The CDR3 spells CASSEWGSSGNTIYF. As DNA, the CDR3 is TGTGCCAGCAGTGAATGGGGCAGCTCTGGAAACACCATATATTTT.

This clonotype was observed at least ten times. The chain joins TRBV2 to TRBJ1-1; D call uncertain. The CDR3 consists of 14 residues. Germline V lookup: CDR1 SNHLY, CDR2 FYNNEI. Trimming shortened V by 3 bases and J by 5 bases, and 13 bases separated the two germline ends. CDR3 in amino acids: CASSDPGSRTEAFF. The CDR3 DNA follows: TGTGCCAGCAGTGACCCGGGAAGCAGAACTGAAGCTTTCTTT.

The chain carries TRBV20-1 and TRBJ2-2; a possible D gene is TRBD2 (6 bases). This CDR3 is built from 14 residues. V was pared by 3 bases and J by 0 bases, with 8 bases between. Per the germline V gene, CDR1 is DFQATT and CDR2 is SNEGSKA (reference sequence). The CDR3: CSASGRANTGELFF. CDR3 DNA: TGCAGTGCTAGCGGGAGAGCGAACACCGGGGAGCTGTTTTTT.

A remark on this clonotype: A read error may be the cause here, since a much bigger clone is one base away. The genes are TRBV19 and TRBJ2-2; tentative D call: TRBD2 (6 bases). The V gene's germline CDR1 is LNHDA and CDR2 SQIVND (reference sequence). CDR3 length: 17 amino acids. The CDR3 loop reads CASSIWVAEENTGGLFF. The CDR3 nucleotides read TGTGCCAGTAGTATATGGGTGGCGGAGGAGAACACCGGGGGGCTGTTTTTT.

A few counts support this clonotype. The V gene is TRBV9, the J gene TRBJ2-7; 14 bases are a match to TRBD2. The J segment lost 0 bases and the V segment lost 4 bases, leaving 15 bases of the junction unmatched. Germline V CDR1 and CDR2: SGDLS, YYNGEE. This CDR3 is built from 20 residues. CDR3 loop: CASSLGARLAGGPGSYEQYF. The CDR3 DNA sequence: TGTGCCAGCAGCCTTGGGGCGAGACTAGCGGGAGGGCCGGGCTCCTACGAGCAGTACTTC.

This chain links TRBV29-1 with TRBJ2-3; 8 bases map to TRBD1. The length of the CDR3 is 15 residues. Germline loops: CDR1 SQVTM, CDR2 ANQGSEA. The V and J ends lost 3 bases and 2 bases, in that order; junction bases with no gene match: 7. The CDR3 protein is CSVDRGQEYTDTQYF. CDR3 nucleotide sequence: TGCAGCGTTGACAGGGGACAGGAATACACAGATACGCAGTATTTT.

About this clonotype: Sequence at one end of the junction differs from germline and may be a read error. V is TRBV7-6 and J is TRBJ2-7; D possibly uses TRBD1 or TRBD2 (5 bases each). The CDR3 has 20 amino acids. CDR1 and CDR2 from the germline V gene are SGHVS and FNYEAQ. The CDR3 bases are TGTGCCAGCAGCTTAGAGGGTGGGCCTGTCCCGGGACGCCTCTCCTACGGGCAGTACTTC. Amino acid sequence: CASSLEGGPVPGRLSYGQYF.

In the case of this clonotype: A much larger clone differs from this one at a single base, so this may be a read error. The V and J genes are TRBV27 and TRBJ1-1; D call uncertain. V gave up 8 bases and J gave up 1 base, with 11 bases separating them. The CDR3 runs to 13 residues. Germline V lookup: CDR1 MNHEY, CDR2 SMNVEV (reference sequence). CDR3 residues: CASGRPGNTEAFF. The DNA for the CDR3 is TGTGCCAGCGGTCGCCCAGGGAACACTGAAGCTTTCTTT.

The V gene is TRBV2, the J gene TRBJ1-2; D unclear. This CDR3 is 17 amino acids long. Trimming left V 6 bases short and J 0 bases short, with 20 bases between. Germline values: CDR1 SNHLY, CDR2 FYNNEI. The chain's CDR3 is CASSFPRTAAANYGYTF. CDR3 bases: TGTGCCAGCAGCTTCCCCCGGACCGCGGCAGCTAACTATGGCTACACCTTC.

In this sample, this clonotype turned up once. One base away lies a much larger clone, so this may be a sequencing read error. The chain is built from TRBV5-4 and TRBJ2-5; D is unresolved. Germline V gene data show CDR1 as SGHNT and CDR2 as YYREEE (reference sequence). Trimming took off 4 bases at V and 4 bases at J, with 14 bases between the two ends. The CDR3 runs to 14 residues. In DNA form, the CDR3 reads TGTGCCAGCAGCCCCACGATCATGTTAGAGACCCAGTACTTC. Its translation is CASSPTIMLETQYF.

The count of this clonotype is one. No conserved phenylalanine or tryptophan is present at the end of the CDR3, so a read error is the likely explanation. The genes are TRBV20-1 and TRBJ2-5, with TRBD2 matching over 10 bases. There are 15 residues in the CDR3. CDR1 and CDR2 from the germline V gene are DFQATT and SNEGSKA (reference sequence). CDR3 protein: CRARFGAGGEETQYL. CDR3 nucleotides: TGCAGGGCTAGGTTTGGAGCGGGAGGGGAAGAGACCCAGTACCTC.